Detailed here is one T cell receptor beta chain. This sample is part of a study of blood T cell repertoires in COVID-19. CDR3 length: 14 residues. Per germline, CDR1 LNHDA and CDR2 SQIVND (reference sequence). Trimming took 2 bases from V and 2 from J, leaving 9 bases between them. The method was immunoSEQ multiplex PCR; TCRdb's version includes in-frame clones alone and lacks a portion of them. Of more than 200,000 clones listed, more than 70% are singletons. The chain links TRBV19 to TRBJ1-2; D perhaps matches TRBD1 (5 bases). The receptor was derived from a man between 40 and 49 years old with active or convalescent COVID-19. Material: peripheral blood. CDR3 sequence (DNA): TGTGCCAGTAGTATATATGCAGGGAACTATGGCTACACCTTC. Protein product: CASSIYAGNYGYTF.